This TCR beta chain was identified during a study of CD8+ T cells in alopecia areata listed by TCRdb under 2018. Some background on the complete study: Treated patients were enrolled in an open-label pilot trial of oral tofacitinib at 5 to 10 mg twice daily for moderate-to-severe alopecia areata. Patients stayed on tofacitinib for 6 to 18 months and then had 6 months of follow-up off drug so that delayed response and recurrence could be assessed. The SALT score, which quantifies the percentage of affected scalp surface area, was used to measure disease severity in treated patients. In both human patients and the C3H/HeJ mouse model, the study applied high-throughput TCRbeta sequencing to look at T cell clonal expansion in alopecia areata. Human TCRbeta sequencing covered scalp tissue and sorted CD4+ and CD8+ peripheral blood T cells from patchy and totalis/universalis alopecia areata patients and healthy controls. Biopsies were taken from tofacitinib-treated patients at baseline and at 4 and 24 weeks of treatment, and a later scalp biopsy was taken in several of the tofacitinib-treated patients. Scalp clonality was compared among normal scalp (n=4), patchy alopecia areata scalp (n=8), and alopecia totalis/universalis scalp (n=8). RNA was extracted with the PAXgene miRNA kit for fixed scalp, the miRNeasy kit for PBMCs, and the RNeasy kit for mouse skin. immunoSEQ multiplex PCR using 35 Vbeta forward primers and 13 Jbeta reverse primers was used to amplify TCRbeta CDR3 regions. On the study overall, not on this receptor specifically: Scalp clonality and the number of expanded CD8+ clones among the top 100 scalp clones were significantly decreased by tofacitinib. Resident alphabeta T cells in normal human skin are also sequenced, complicating scalp TCR repertoire analysis, unlike mouse skin dominated by gammadelta T cells. During tofacitinib treatment, many expanded lesional clones remained in scalp and blood, and this persistence may partly explain relapse after treatment is stopped. Higher clonality and more expanded CD8+ clones were observed in lesional scalp than in normal scalp, particularly in alopecia totalis/universalis, a finding suggestive of antigenic drive. Shared TCR sequences between patients were less evident than in mice, which may be partly attributable to HLA diversity in the patient population. Because the treated cohort was small and included a single nonresponder, larger studies are needed to assess links between baseline CD8+ expansion and response.

The germline V gene yields SGDLS for CDR1 and YYNGEE for CDR2. V ends up 7 bases short and J 7 bases short, with an unmatched junction base count of 14. The CDR3, from cysteine to phenylalanine, totals 15 residues. This entry keeps only the CDR3 DNA: 45 bases, framed from base 1. Preparation of the library involved the immunoSEQ multiplex PCR assay. RNA was extracted from all samples and reverse transcribed into cDNA as template for TCR sequencing. SuperScript III was used for first-strand cDNA synthesis, primed with a 2:1 mix of oligo-dT and random hexamers. A synthetic immune receptor repertoire was used to gauge amplification bias, and whatever bias remained was removed computationally. Per the original workflow: After raw reads were preprocessed to remove errors, the CDR3 was defined following IMGT conventions as running from the conserved cysteine to phenylalanine. Clonality was calculated as 1 minus Shannon entropy normalized by log2 of the number of productive unique TCRs. Whether each scalp clone was CD4 or CD8 was inferred by checking scalp TCRbeta sequences against the CD4 and CD8 repertoires from sorted blood. TCRdb mirrors the immuneACCESS table, restricted to in-frame sequences. Some clones are absent from its copies; in checked studies, under half trace to an unresolved V gene, and the reason for the others is unknown. The D gene and trimming were derived from the DNA, and the V and J assignments and clone size from that table. The sample table records about 180,000 clones; 50% to 65% of these occur just once. In total, the top ten clones hold roughly a tenth of the sample.

About this clone: Its antigen is unknown. The sample holds no much larger clone one base away, and base qualities are not on file.

The time point label on this specimen signifies: less than 25 weeks on oral tofacitinib. The sample's treatment or condition label, in plain terms: oral pan-JAK inhibitor, 5-10 mg twice daily. From alopecia areata patients, peripheral blood was collected along with lesional scalp punch biopsies. PBMCs were isolated by density centrifugation and stained for CD3, CD4 and CD8, after which CD4+ and CD8+ T cells were sorted on a FACSAria. Sequences were derived from CD8+ T cells sorted from blood, sampled at week 24, from a patient treated with tofacitinib. The chain couples TRBV9 to TRBJ2-5, and 9 bases in between align with TRBD2. The sequence was collected from a human donor with alopecia areata. The nucleotide sequence is given as TGTGCCAGCTCTCTTCTAGCGGGGACTTTAGTGACCCAGTACTTC. This sequence encodes CASSLLAGTLVTQYF.